This T cell receptor (beta chain) came from a study of cytomegalovirus exposure and HLA in healthy donors. The germline CDR1 and CDR2 sequences are SNHLY and FYNNEI. Deletions cut 10 bases from V and 4 bases from J, with 20 bases between. CDR3 length equals 15 residues. Vbeta (60) and Jbeta (13) primers were used in the PCR. Using immunoSEQ multiplex PCR, the repertoire was profiled, and TCRdb retains in-frame clones only, with some absent. Of tens of thousands of clones in the sample, 80% were seen once. This clone was detected a few times. The chain couples TRBV2 to TRBJ2-1; D possibly corresponds to TRBD2 (6 bases). This TCR was recovered from a man in his fifties in good health and CMV-seropositive. Sequencing used PBMCs. CDR3 coding DNA: TGTGCCACCAGAAACGACGGGAGTGGGTACAATGAGCAGTTCTTC. It is translated as CATRNDGSGYNEQFF.